What follows are 18 T cell receptor beta chains derived from one specimen sequenced in a study of cytomegalovirus exposure and HLA in healthy donors. It was with 60 Vbeta and 13 Jbeta primers that the PCR ran. The repertoire was sequenced with immunoSEQ multiplex PCR; TCRdb's copy has only in-frame clones and lacks some. The data hold 84,000 or so clones, with approximately 56% observed a single time. Sequencing used PBMCs. The receptor set was obtained from a woman younger than 45 in good health and CMV-seropositive.

The chain joins TRBV18 to TRBJ1-6; 8 bases align to TRBD1. The CDR3 consists of 14 residues. CDR1 KGHSH and CDR2 LQKENI come from the germline V gene. Trimming removed 3 bases from V and 9 bases from J; junction bases left unmatched: 4. CDR3 in amino acids: CASSPDRAGSPLHF. For the CDR3, the DNA is TGTGCCAGCTCACCGGACAGGGCGGGTTCACCCCTCCACTTT. Full variable domain (rest looked up from reference TRBV18 and TRBJ1-6): NAGVMQNPRHLVRRRGQEARLRCSPMKGHSHVYWYRQLPEEGLKFMVYLQKENIIDESGMPKERFSAEFPKEGPSILRIQQVVRGDSAAYFCASSPDRAGSPLHFGNGTRLTVT.

The chain joins TRBV6-5 to TRBJ2-7; the D gene is possibly TRBD1 (6 bases). The germline gives CDR1 MNHEY, CDR2 SVGAGI. The CDR3 contains 15 residues. Trimming shortened V by 5 bases and J by 7 bases, and 21 bases separated the two germline ends. CDR3 sequence (DNA): TGTGCCAGCAGTCCGCCTCTTGGGGGCCCCTCGGAGCAGTACTTC. It is translated as CASSPPLGGPSEQYF.

This clone was observed a handful of times. The gene calls are TRBV5-6 and TRBJ1-1; 9 bases map to TRBD1. The CDR3 has 15 residues. Losses at the gene ends were 4 bases for V and 4 bases for J; bases not matched to a gene: 8. The V gene's germline CDR1 is SGHDT and CDR2 YYEEEE. The CDR3 protein is CASSIGTGPSTEAFF. The CDR3 DNA sequence: TGTGCCAGCAGCATCGGGACAGGGCCGAGCACTGAAGCTTTCTTT.

The gene calls are TRBV25-1 and TRBJ2-7; 9 bases are shared with TRBD1. Germline values: CDR1 MGHDK, CDR2 SYGVNS. Unmatched junction bases numbered 8, after V lost 3 bases and J lost 5 bases. The CDR3 sequence is 15 residues long. The CDR3 sequence is CASSEPGTGTHEQYF. The CDR3 nucleotides read TGTGCCAGCAGTGAGCCCGGGACAGGGACCCACGAGCAGTACTTC.

The gene calls are TRBV6-6 and TRBJ2-3, with 10 bases identical to TRBD2. This CDR3 has 15 amino acids. Germline CDR1 and CDR2: MNHNY and SVGAGI (reference sequence). With 6 bases clipped from V and 0 bases from J, the junction kept 3 bases outside the gene matches. The DNA for the CDR3 is TGTGCCAGCAGGGAGCGGGGGGGAAGCACAGATACGCAGTATTTT. Protein product: CASRERGGSTDTQYF.

The genes are TRBV7-9 and TRBJ1-4; possible D gene TRBD1, 6 bases. The germline CDR1 and CDR2 sequences are SEHNR and FQNEAQ (reference sequence). The CDR3 contains 14 residues. Trimming took 5 bases from V and 7 from J, leaving 14 bases between them. The CDR3 DNA reads as TGTGCCAGCAGCCCCGGTACAGGGAGTGAAAAACTGTTTTTT. Translation gives CASSPGTGSEKLFF.

This clone was detected a few times. Written as DNA, the CDR3 is TGTGCCAGCAGGGCCGGGACAGGGGTCACCGGGGAGCTGTTTTTT. Translated, it gives CASRAGTGVTGELFF. This chain links TRBV2 with TRBJ2-2; 10 nucleotides line up with TRBD1. CDR3 length: 15 residues. Germline V CDR1 and CDR2: SNHLY, FYNNEI. Trimming took 6 bases from V and 4 from J; bases not matched to a gene: 5.

The CDR3 DNA follows: TGTGCCGGGGATCGCGGGGGAAAAGAGACCCAGTACTTC. Translated, it gives CAGDRGGKETQYF. The genes are TRBV2 and TRBJ2-5; 7 nucleotides match TRBD2. The V and J ends lost 11 bases and 3 bases, in that order; junction bases with no gene match: 9. The CDR3 is made up of 13 amino acids. Germline V gives CDR1 SNHLY, CDR2 FYNNEI.

The genes are TRBV11-1 and TRBJ1-1; 7 nucleotides line up with TRBD1. Germline V gene sequence: CDR1 SGHAT, CDR2 FQDESV (reference sequence). The ends lost 6 bases at V and 0 bases at J; junction bases unmatched: 7. The CDR3 runs 15 residues. CDR3 DNA: TGTGCCAGCAGTACCCCGACAGGGCTGAACACTGAAGCTTTCTTT. This sequence encodes CASSTPTGLNTEAFF.

This rearrangement joins TRBV9 to TRBJ2-2; TRBD2 matches 8 bases. Germline CDR1 and CDR2: SGDLS and YYNGEE. This CDR3 is built from 14 residues. Germline trimming cut 7 bases from V and 7 bases from J; bases unmatched to any gene: 9. In nucleotides, the CDR3 is TGTGCCAGCGACCCTGGACTAGCAGGCGGGGAGCTGTTTTTT. Encoded protein: CASDPGLAGGELFF.

The V and J genes are TRBV6-1 and TRBJ2-3; TRBD1 is a possible D gene (5 bases). The ends were cut back, 5 bases at V and 0 bases at J, with 9 bases in the middle. This CDR3 region has 14 residues. Germline V gene lookup returns CDR1 MNHNS and CDR2 SASEGT. The CDR3 DNA reads as TGTGCCAGCAGTAACAGACAGAGCACAGATACGCAGTATTTT. It encodes CASSNRQSTDTQYF.

This sequence joins TRBV30 and TRBJ1-1; TRBD1 aligns across 8 bases. With V trimmed by 5 bases and J by 0 bases, 2 bases remained unmatched. The CDR3 covers 13 residues. CDR1 GTSNPN and CDR2 SVGIG come from the germline V gene (reference sequence). CDR3 residues: CAWGQGLNTEAFF. CDR3 in DNA: TGTGCCTGGGGACAGGGACTGAACACTGAAGCTTTCTTT.

The table lists this clone with a count of one. The junction departs from germline at one end; a sequencing error may be responsible. V is TRBV7-9 and J is TRBJ2-7; the match to TRBD1 covers 8 bases. Germline CDR1 and CDR2: SEHNR and FQNEAQ (reference sequence). The CDR3 extends over 15 amino acids. This CDR3 reads CSSSSEGTGAYEQYF. CDR3 nucleotide sequence: TGTTCCAGCAGCTCGGAAGGGACAGGAGCCTACGAGCAGTACTTC.

The rearrangement joins TRBV19 to TRBJ1-4, with TRBD1 matching 8 bases. The V gene's germline CDR1 is LNHDA and CDR2 SQIVND (reference sequence). Trimming cost V 5 bases and J 4 bases; bases outside gene matches: 6. This CDR3 is built from 15 residues. The CDR3: CASSPRQGRNEKLFF. The CDR3 coding sequence is TGTGCCAGTAGTCCCCGACAGGGGCGTAATGAAAAACTGTTTTTT.

The gene calls are TRBV6-1 and TRBJ1-1; 7 bases are a match to TRBD1. The CDR3 is 13 residues long. Unmatched junction bases numbered 10, after V lost 4 bases and J lost 11 bases. From germline, CDR1 is MNHNS and CDR2 SASEGT. CDR3 coding DNA: TGTGCCAGCAGTGGATCACAGGGGAAGGGGGCTTTCTTT. Translating gives CASSGSQGKGAFF.

This rearrangement joins TRBV6-5 to TRBJ1-2, with a weak D call TRBD1 (6 bases). This CDR3 has 14 residues. Germline CDR1 is MNHEY and CDR2 is SVGAGI. V dropped 3 bases and J dropped 4 bases, with 12 bases sitting between them. Written as DNA, the CDR3 is TGTGCCAGCAGTTATCGGGACACCAGCTATGGCTACACCTTC. It yields the protein CASSYRDTSYGYTF.

The J gene is TRBJ2-3, the V gene TRBV15, with 9 bases fitting TRBD2. V was clipped by 1 base and J by 1 base; unmatched bases: 0. Germline assignment: CDR1 LNHNV and CDR2 YYDKDF (reference sequence). This CDR3 region has 15 residues. In DNA, the CDR3 is TGTGCCACCAGCAGAGTAGCGGGGGGCACAGATACGCAGTATTTT. This translates into CATSRVAGGTDTQYF.

This clone was counted between two and nine times. The chain joins TRBV6-1 to TRBJ1-1, with 8 bases matching TRBD1. The germline V gene has CDR1 MNHNS and CDR2 SASEGT. Losses at the gene ends were 8 bases for V and 3 bases for J; bases not matched to a gene: 5. This CDR3 spans 13 amino acids. CDR3 in DNA: TGTGCCAGCGTCAGGGGGCTAGACACTGAAGCTTTCTTT. This codes for CASVRGLDTEAFF.